This TCR beta chain was profiled in a study of monozygotic twins with inflammatory bowel disease. Study-level points and caveats: Limited power may explain why concordant and discordant twins showed no difference in repertoire similarity.

Molecular identifiers with 6-nucleotide sample barcodes were added during cDNA synthesis via template switching. Amplification used two nested PCRs: 15 to 20 cycles, then 8 to 10 cycles, on TCRalpha/TCRbeta cDNA. TCRdb re-analyzed the 5' RACE reads; it lists each CDR3 protein once, without DNA. Recorded for this sample: 400,000 to 500,000 distinct CDR3 sequences. In the case of this clonotype: No antigen is known for it.

Sequencing used blood. This receptor was taken from a human donor with ulcerative colitis or Crohn's disease, or a healthy co-twin of an affected twin (not recorded which).

CDR3 in amino acids: CSVNPPNQGAGEAFF. The chain carries TRBV29-1 and TRBJ1-1; TCRdb lists TRBD1, though no DNA is available to test this call. The CDR3 has 15 amino acids. The V gene's germline CDR1 is SQVTM and CDR2 ANQGSEA.